This T cell receptor (beta chain) was recorded in a study of T cell repertoires in cytomegalovirus infection. Study in general: Public TCR beta signatures indicated both CMV infection and matching HLA type.

The table lists this clonotype with many counts. What it binds is unknown. Study results and limitations: Within the response measured ex vivo, HLA-C-restricted CMV-specific TCR beta clonotypes were dominant. Identification of carriers of CMV plus the relevant HLA was performed using cumulative public TCR beta family frequency.

Trimming removed 5 bases at V and 8 bases at J, with 9 bases between. This CDR3 comprises 11 residues. The germline V gene has CDR1 ENHRY and CDR2 SYGVKD. TCRdb fed the reads into MiXCR, producing one record per CDR3 protein. The table includes approximately 150,000 distinct CDR3 sequences, roughly 6.5% detected once. Sample: PBMCs. This sequence joins TRBV10-3 and TRBJ1-1, with D maybe TRBD1 (6 bases). This TCR came from a human donor in good health (CMV status not recorded). Some clones in this sample may be carry-over from other donors' samples. The CDR3 bases are TGTGCCATCAGTTTGGGGACAGAAGCTTTCTTT. Its protein is CAISLGTEAFF.